This T cell receptor (beta chain) originates from a study of shared clonotypes between healthy human individuals. CD4+ cells yielded CD45RA+ naive and CD45RA-negative memory subsets. For each subset, genomic DNA was distributed in equal portions over several immunoSEQ plates. Data came from immunoSEQ multiplex PCR; TCRdb stores just in-frame clones and leaves some out. The sample shows roughly 2.5 million clones, around nine tenths of them seen only once. Germline CDR1 is PRHDT and CDR2 is FYEKMQ (reference sequence). The V gene end was trimmed by 3 bases and the J gene end by 0 bases; junction bases not matched to a gene: 8. The CDR3 runs 17 residues.

The rearrangement uses TRBV13 and TRBJ2-5, with 9 positions matching TRBD2. The sequenced sample was naive CD4+ T cells sorted from blood. Subset described: CD45RA+ positively selected. The TCR comes from a man aged 18-30 years in good health. The CDR3 here is CASSFGLAGPYQETQYF. The DNA of the CDR3 is TGTGCCAGCAGCTTCGGGCTAGCGGGACCCTACCAAGAGACCCAGTACTTC. Complete variable domain (other parts from reference TRBV13 and TRBJ2-5): AAGVIQSPRHLIKEKRETATLKCYPIPRHDTVYWYQQGPGQDPQFLISFYEKMQSDKGSIPDRFSAQQFSDYHSELNMSSLELGDSALYFCASSFGLAGPYQETQYFGPGTRLLVL.